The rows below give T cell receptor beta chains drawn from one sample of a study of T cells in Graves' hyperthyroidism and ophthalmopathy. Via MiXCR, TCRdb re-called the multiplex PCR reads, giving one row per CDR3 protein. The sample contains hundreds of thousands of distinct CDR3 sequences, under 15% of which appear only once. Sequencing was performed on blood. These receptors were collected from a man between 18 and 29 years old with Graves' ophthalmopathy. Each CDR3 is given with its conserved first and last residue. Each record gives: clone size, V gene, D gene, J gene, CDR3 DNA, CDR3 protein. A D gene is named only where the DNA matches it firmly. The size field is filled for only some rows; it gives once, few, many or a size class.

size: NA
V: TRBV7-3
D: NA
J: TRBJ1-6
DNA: TGTGCCAGCAGCTCTAGCGGCTCCTATAATTCACCCCTCCACTTT
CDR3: CASSSSGSYNSPLHF

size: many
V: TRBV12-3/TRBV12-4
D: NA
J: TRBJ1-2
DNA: TGTGCCAGCAGTTTCGGCAGGGGCACCTATGGCTACACCTTC
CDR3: CASSFGRGTYGYTF

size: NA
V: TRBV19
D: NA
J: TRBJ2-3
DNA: TGTGCCAGTAGTATGGAGGCCGGAGGGGGGGATACGCAGTATTTT
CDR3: CASSMEAGGGDTQYF

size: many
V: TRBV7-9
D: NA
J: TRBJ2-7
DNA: TGTGCCAGCAGCGGAGGAACTAGCTTTAACGAGCAGTACTTC
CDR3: CASSGGTSFNEQYF

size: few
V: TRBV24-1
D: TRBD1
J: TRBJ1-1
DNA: TGTGCCACCAGTGCCCCCGGGACAGGGCGAACTGAAGCTTTCTTT
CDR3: CATSAPGTGRTEAFF

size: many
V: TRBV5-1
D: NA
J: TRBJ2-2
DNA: TGCGCCAGCCTGGCGAACACCGGGGAGCTGTTTTTT
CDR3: CASLANTGELFF

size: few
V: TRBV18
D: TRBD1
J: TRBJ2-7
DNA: TGTGCCAGCTCACTGCCGGGACAGGGACGTGAGCAGTACTTC
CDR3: CASSLPGQGREQYF

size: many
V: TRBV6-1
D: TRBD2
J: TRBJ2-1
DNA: TGTGCCAGCAGGAGGAGCGGGAGAGAGGGCAATGAGCAGTTCTTC
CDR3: CASRRSGREGNEQFF

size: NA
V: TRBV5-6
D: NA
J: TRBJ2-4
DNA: TGTGCCAGCAGCTTGGGTGGGAGCCTAGCCAAAAACATTCAGTACTTC
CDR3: CASSLGGSLAKNIQYF

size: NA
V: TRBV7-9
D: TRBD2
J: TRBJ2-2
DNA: TGTGCCAGCACTGGGCCGGGACTAGCGGCCGGGGAGCTGTTTTTT
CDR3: CASTGPGLAAGELFF

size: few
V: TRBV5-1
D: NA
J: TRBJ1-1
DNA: TGCGCCAGTAATACGAACGGAGGTTCCCAAGCTTTCTTT
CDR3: CASNTNGGSQAFF

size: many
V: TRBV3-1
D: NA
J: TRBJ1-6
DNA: TGTGCCAGCAGCCCAGAGTTCGCTTCACCCCTCCACTTT
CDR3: CASSPEFASPLHF

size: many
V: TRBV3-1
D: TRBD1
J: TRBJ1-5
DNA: TGTGCCAGCAGCCGTACAGGGGAGGCTCAGCCCCAGCATTTT
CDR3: CASSRTGEAQPQHF

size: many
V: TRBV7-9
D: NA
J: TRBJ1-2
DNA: TGTGCCAGCAGCTTACCCCCGAGGGGAGGGAACTATGGCTACACCTTC
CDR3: CASSLPPRGGNYGYTF

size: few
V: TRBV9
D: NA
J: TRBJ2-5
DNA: TGTGCCAGCAGCGTCCGGGACGGAGGGACCCAGTACTTC
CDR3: CASSVRDGGTQYF

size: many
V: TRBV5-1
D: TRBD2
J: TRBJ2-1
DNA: TGCGCCAGCAGTCTCACTAGCGGGAGGGTCTCCTACAATGAGCAGTTCTTC
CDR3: CASSLTSGRVSYNEQFF

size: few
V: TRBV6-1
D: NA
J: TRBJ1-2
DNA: TGTGCCAGCAGGGGGGTCCCACGTAACTATGGCTACACCTTC
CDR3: CASRGVPRNYGYTF

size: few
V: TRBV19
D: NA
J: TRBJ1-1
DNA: TGTGCCAGTACTACGGACACTGAAGCTTTCTTT
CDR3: CASTTDTEAFF

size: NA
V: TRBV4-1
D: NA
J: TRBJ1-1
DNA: TGCGCCAGCAGCCAAGATTCCCACACCCCTATGAACACTGAAGCTTTCTTT
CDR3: CASSQDSHTPMNTEAFF

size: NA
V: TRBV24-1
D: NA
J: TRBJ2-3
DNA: TGTGCCACCAGTGACTCGACCCCCTGGGGGAGTAACATAGATACGCAGTATTTT
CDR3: CATSDSTPWGSNIDTQYF

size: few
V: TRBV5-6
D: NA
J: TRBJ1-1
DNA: TGTGCCAGCAGCTTGGATCTGGACACTGAAGCTTTCTTT
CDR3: CASSLDLDTEAFF

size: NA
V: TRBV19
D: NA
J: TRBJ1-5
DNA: TGTGCCAGTCAGGGAAGCGGCAATCAGCCCCAGCATTTT
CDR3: CASQGSGNQPQHF

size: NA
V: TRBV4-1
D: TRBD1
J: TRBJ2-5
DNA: TGCGCCAGCAGCCAAACTCTCATGACAGGGGCGATAGTGACCCAGTACTTC
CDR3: CASSQTLMTGAIVTQYF

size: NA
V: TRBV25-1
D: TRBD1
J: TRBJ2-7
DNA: TGTGCCAGCGGTTCTTCGGACAGGGGGTACGAGCAGTACTTC
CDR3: CASGSSDRGYEQYF

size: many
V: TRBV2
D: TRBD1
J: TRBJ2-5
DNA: TGTGCCAGCAGGATACAGGGGGCTAGAGAGACCCAGTACTTC
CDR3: CASRIQGARETQYF

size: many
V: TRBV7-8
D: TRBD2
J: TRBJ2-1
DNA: TGTGCCAGCAGCTTTAGCGGGGGCTTATCCTACAATGAGCAGTTCTTC
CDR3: CASSFSGGLSYNEQFF

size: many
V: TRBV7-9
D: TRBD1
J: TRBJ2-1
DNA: TGTGCCAGCAGCTTAGGGACAGGGGTGGACAATGAGCAGTTCTTC
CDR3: CASSLGTGVDNEQFF

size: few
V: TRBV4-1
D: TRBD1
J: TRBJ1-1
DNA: TGCGCCAGCAGCGGACAGGGATTTGAGTGGGCTGAAGCTTTCTTT
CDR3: CASSGQGFEWAEAFF

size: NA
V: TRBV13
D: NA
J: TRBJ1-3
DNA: TGTGCCAGCAGCTTTCGTCGGACGGGTGTGAGGAACACCATATATTTT
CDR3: CASSFRRTGVRNTIYF

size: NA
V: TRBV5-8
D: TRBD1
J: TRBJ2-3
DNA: TGTGCCAGCAGCTTGGAACAGGGGGTGGTAACAGATACGCAGTATTTT
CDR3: CASSLEQGVVTDTQYF

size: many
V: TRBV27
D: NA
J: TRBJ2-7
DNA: TGTGCCAGCAGTACCTCGACAGAACCCTACGAGCAGTACTTC
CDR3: CASSTSTEPYEQYF

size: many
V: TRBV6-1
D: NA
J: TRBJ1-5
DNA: TGTGCCAGCAGTGAACAGCCTCTTAATCAGCCCCAGCATTTT
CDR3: CASSEQPLNQPQHF

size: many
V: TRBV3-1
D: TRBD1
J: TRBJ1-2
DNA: TGTGCCAGCAGACTTGACAGGGACCACGGCTACACCTTC
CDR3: CASRLDRDHGYTF

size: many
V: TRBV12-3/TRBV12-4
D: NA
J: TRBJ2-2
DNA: TGTGCCAGCAGGCTCACCGGGGAGCTGTTTTTT
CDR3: CASRLTGELFF

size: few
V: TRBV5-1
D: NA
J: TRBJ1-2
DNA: TGCGCCAGCAGCTTGGGTCTTTTAGGGCGGATTTATGGCTACACCTTC
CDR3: CASSLGLLGRIYGYTF

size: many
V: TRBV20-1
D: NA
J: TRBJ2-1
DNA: TGCAGGATGGGTGACGAAGTCGTAGCCTACAATGAGCAGTTCTTC
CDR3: CRMGDEVVAYNEQFF

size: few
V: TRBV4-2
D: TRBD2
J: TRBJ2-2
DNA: TGTGCCAGCGGAATTAGCGGGGGCACCGGGGAGCTGTTTTTT
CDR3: CASGISGGTGELFF

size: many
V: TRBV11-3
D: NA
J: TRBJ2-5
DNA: TGTGCCAGCAGCTACGTTGGGACTCCCCAAGAGACCCAGTACTTC
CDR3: CASSYVGTPQETQYF

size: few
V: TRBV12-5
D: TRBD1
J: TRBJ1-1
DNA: TGTGCTAGTGGTCCATTTACAGGGGTGAGCACTGAAGCTTTCTTT
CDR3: CASGPFTGVSTEAFF

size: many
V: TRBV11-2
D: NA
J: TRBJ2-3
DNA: TGTGCCAGCAGCTTAGTAGGTTCCCTCACGGATACGCAGTATTTT
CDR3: CASSLVGSLTDTQYF

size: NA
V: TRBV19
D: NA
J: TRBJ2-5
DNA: TGTGCCAGTAGTGGCCTATCGACAGGCCAAGAGACCCAGTACTTC
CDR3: CASSGLSTGQETQYF

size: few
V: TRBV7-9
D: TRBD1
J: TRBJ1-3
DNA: TGTGCCAGCAGCCCAGCGGACAGGGGCTCTGGAAACACCATATATTTT
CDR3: CASSPADRGSGNTIYF

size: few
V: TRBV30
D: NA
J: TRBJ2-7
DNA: TGTGCCTGGAGAGTTGACGCCGAGCAGTACTTC
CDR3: CAWRVDAEQYF

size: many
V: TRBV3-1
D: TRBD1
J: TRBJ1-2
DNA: TGTGCCAGCAGCCCACGGGACAGGGGTGGCTACACCTTC
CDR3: CASSPRDRGGYTF

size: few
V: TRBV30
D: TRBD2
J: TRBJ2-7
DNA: TGTGCCTGGAGCCGGGACCTCGGGGGGTACGAGCAGTACTTC
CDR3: CAWSRDLGGYEQYF

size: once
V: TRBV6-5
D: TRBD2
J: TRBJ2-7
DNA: TGTGCCAGCAGTTACACACCCTTCCCCCCAGCGGGAGGTCAGCACGAGCAGTACTTC
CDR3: CASSYTPFPPAGGQHEQYF

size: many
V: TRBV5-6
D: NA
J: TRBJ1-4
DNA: TGTGCCAGCAGCTACGCAGGGGCCCAGGGGGAAAAACTGTTTTTT
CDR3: CASSYAGAQGEKLFF

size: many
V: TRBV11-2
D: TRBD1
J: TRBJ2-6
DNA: TGTGCCAGCAGCTTACGGGGGACAGGGGGCTCTGGGGCCAACGTCCTGACTTTC
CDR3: CASSLRGTGGSGANVLTF

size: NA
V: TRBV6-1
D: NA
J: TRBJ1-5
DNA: TGTGCCAGCAGGTCCCCCCGGGGCCTGAAGTATAGCAATCAGCCCCAGCATTTT
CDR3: CASRSPRGLKYSNQPQHF

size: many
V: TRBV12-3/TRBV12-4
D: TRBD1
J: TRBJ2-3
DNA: TGTGCCAGCAGTTTACAGGGGGCGGTAGGCACAGATACGCAGTATTTT
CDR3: CASSLQGAVGTDTQYF

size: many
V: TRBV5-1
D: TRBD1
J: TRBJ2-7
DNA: TGCGCCAGCGCACGACAGGGGTTGGGGGAGCAGTACTTC
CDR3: CASARQGLGEQYF

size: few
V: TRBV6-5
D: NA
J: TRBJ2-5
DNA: TGTGCCAGCAGTTTGGATACGGGGTGGGAGACCCAGTACTTC
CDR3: CASSLDTGWETQYF

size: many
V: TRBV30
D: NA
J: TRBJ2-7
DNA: TGTGCCTGGTGGCCCCAGGGGACCTACGAGCAGTACTTC
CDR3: CAWWPQGTYEQYF

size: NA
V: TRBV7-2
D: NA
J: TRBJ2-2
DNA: TGTGCCAGCAGCTTGCGTCTTACGAACACCGGGGAGCTGTTTTTT
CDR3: CASSLRLTNTGELFF

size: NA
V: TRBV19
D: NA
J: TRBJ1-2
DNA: TGTGCCAGTAAAAGACAGGACTATGGCTACACCTTC
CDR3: CASKRQDYGYTF

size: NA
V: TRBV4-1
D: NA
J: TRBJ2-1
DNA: TGCGCCAGCAGCCAATCCTCTCCTGGCAATGAGCAGTTCTTC
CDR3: CASSQSSPGNEQFF

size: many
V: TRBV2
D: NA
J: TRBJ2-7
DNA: TGTGCCAGCAGCCTACTCGAGGGGGGAGTCTACGAGCAGTACTTC
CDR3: CASSLLEGGVYEQYF

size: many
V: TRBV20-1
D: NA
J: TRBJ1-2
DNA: TGCAGTGCTAGATCTGGGGCAGGGGACTATGGCTACACCTTC
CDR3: CSARSGAGDYGYTF